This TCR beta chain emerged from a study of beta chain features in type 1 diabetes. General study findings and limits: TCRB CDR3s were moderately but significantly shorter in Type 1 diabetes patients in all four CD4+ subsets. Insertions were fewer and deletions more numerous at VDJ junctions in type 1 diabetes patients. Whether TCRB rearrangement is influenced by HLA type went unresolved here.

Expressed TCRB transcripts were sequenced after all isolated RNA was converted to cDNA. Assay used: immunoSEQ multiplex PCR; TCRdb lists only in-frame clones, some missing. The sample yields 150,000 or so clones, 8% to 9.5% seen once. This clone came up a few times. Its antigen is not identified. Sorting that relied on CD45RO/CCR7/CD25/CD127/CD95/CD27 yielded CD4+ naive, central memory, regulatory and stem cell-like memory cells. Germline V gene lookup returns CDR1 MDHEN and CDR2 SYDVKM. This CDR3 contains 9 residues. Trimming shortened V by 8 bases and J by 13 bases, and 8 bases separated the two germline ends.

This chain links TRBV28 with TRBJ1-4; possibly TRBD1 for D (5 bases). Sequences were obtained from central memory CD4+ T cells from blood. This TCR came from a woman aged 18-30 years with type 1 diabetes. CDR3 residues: CASGTALFF. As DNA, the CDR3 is TGTGCCAGCGGGACTGCACTGTTTTTT.